These 21 T cell receptor beta chains came from one sample sequenced in a study of vaccination effects on CD4 cells after COVID-19. These receptors lack a known antigen. TCRdb's copy holds only in-frame clones and misses some; the assay was immunoSEQ multiplex PCR. Seen here are some 40,000 clones, about 80% observed once, and the top ten hold just under 2%. Before sequencing, viral peptide pools were used by the ViraFEST assay to expand antigen-specific CD4+ T cells. Isolation of CD4+ T cells took place after less than 12 days of culture. All study participants received two doses of BNT162b2 or mRNA-1273 vaccine. This specimen was CD4+ T cells from PBMCs cultured with HCoV-NL63 spike peptides, taken after COVID-19 vaccination. The receptors come from a human donor who received a COVID-19 vaccine. Some clones in this sample may be carry-over from other donors' samples.

The chain links TRBV19 to TRBJ1-1, with unresolved D. This CDR3 comprises 13 residues. V was cut by 2 bases and J by 5 bases, with 9 bases left in between. CDR1 LNHDA and CDR2 SQIVND come from the germline V gene (reference sequence). CDR3 amino acids: CASSISDRTEAFF. In DNA, the CDR3 is TGTGCCAGTAGTATATCGGACCGGACTGAAGCTTTCTTT.

In DNA, the CDR3 is TGCGCCAGCAGCTCCACAGGGGCGAGGGGCTACACCTTC. Translating gives CASSSTGARGYTF. This chain joins TRBV5-1 and TRBJ1-2; 7 bases align to TRBD1. Trimming cost V 3 bases and J 8 bases; bases outside gene matches: 7. Looked up from germline, CDR1 is SGHRS and CDR2 is YFSETQ. This CDR3 region has 13 residues.

V gene TRBV6-5 combines with J gene TRBJ1-2; TRBD1 is a possible D gene (5 bases). This CDR3 comprises 15 residues. Between the trimmed V and J ends, which lost 4 bases and 3 bases, there was a span of 15 bases. CDR1 is MNHEY, CDR2 SVGAGI, per germline. In DNA form, the CDR3 reads TGTGCCAGCAGTTCAGGGCCGGGAGTCGACTATGGCTACACCTTC. Amino acid sequence: CASSSGPGVDYGYTF.

This clone was seen just once. The chain links TRBV7-2 to TRBJ1-1; D remains unclear. The V end lost 2 bases, the J end lost 1 base, and 5 bases lay between the germline ends. CDR1 SGHTA and CDR2 FQGNSA come from the germline V gene. This CDR3 has 13 amino acids. The CDR3 DNA reads TGTGCCAGCAGCTTATCCGAGAACACTGAAGCTTTCTTT. Translation: CASSLSENTEAFF.

The rearrangement joins TRBV19 to TRBJ1-5; D remains ambiguous. CDR3 length: 13 residues. Germline V CDR1 and CDR2: LNHDA, SQIVND (reference sequence). The ends were cut back, 7 bases at V and 0 bases at J, with 7 bases in the middle. This CDR3 is CASNAYSNQPQHF. Written as DNA, the CDR3 is TGTGCCAGTAACGCGTATAGCAATCAGCCCCAGCATTTT.

The rearrangement joins TRBV6-5 to TRBJ2-3, with TRBD2 identical over 8 bases. CDR3 length equals 16 residues. V shed 0 bases and J 3 bases; nucleotides not matched to a gene: 5. The germline V gene encodes CDR1 MNHEY and CDR2 SVGAGI. CDR3 nucleotide sequence: TGTGCCAGCAGTTACTCGACGGGGGGGCGAACAGATACGCAGTATTTT. It codes for CASSYSTGGRTDTQYF.

The rearrangement uses TRBV5-1 and TRBJ2-3; TRBD2 matches 9 bases. Germline assignment: CDR1 SGHRS and CDR2 YFSETQ. The V and J ends lost 0 bases and 4 bases, in that order; junction bases with no gene match: 9. There are 17 residues in the CDR3. The chain's CDR3 is CASSLGAGTSRADTQYF. Written as DNA, the CDR3 is TGCGCCAGCAGCTTGGGTGCAGGGACTAGCAGGGCAGATACGCAGTATTTT. The whole variable domain, remainder taken from reference TRBV5-1 and TRBJ2-3, is KAGVTQTPRYLIKTRGQQVTLSCSPISGHRSVSWYQQTPGQGLQFLFEYFSETQRNKGNFPGRFSGRQFSNSRSEMNVSTLELGDSALYLCASSLGAGTSRADTQYFGPGTRLTVL.

The rearrangement joins TRBV10-1 to TRBJ1-2, with D possibly being TRBD1 (6 bases). The CDR3 contains 13 residues. V was shortened by 7 bases and J by 6 bases, with 15 bases between the two germline ends. Germline loops: CDR1 WNHNN, CDR2 SYGVQD (reference sequence). The CDR3 sequence is CASTPGVLDGYTF. The CDR3 DNA sequence: TGCGCCAGCACTCCAGGGGTTTTGGATGGCTACACCTTC.

This rearrangement joins TRBV6-5 to TRBJ1-2; 7 positions agree with TRBD1. V dropped 5 bases and J dropped 7; count of bases not matched to a gene: 4. The CDR3 runs to 12 residues. Looked up from germline, CDR1 is MNHEY and CDR2 is SVGAGI. This CDR3 is CASSRGPSGYTF. The CDR3 coding sequence is TGTGCCAGCAGTAGGGGGCCCAGTGGCTACACCTTC.

This clone was seen once. The chain has TRBV15 and TRBJ2-7; 10 bases line up with TRBD1. Germline CDR1 reads LNHNV; CDR2 reads YYDKDF (reference sequence). The CDR3 is 16 residues long. After removal of 0 bases from V and 2 bases from J, the junction contained 4 bases not matched to a gene. The CDR3 DNA reads TGTGCCACCAGCAGAGAAACCGGGACAGGGGCCTACGAGCAGTACTTC. Protein product: CATSRETGTGAYEQYF.

Worth noting for this clone: Within the sample, other DNA sequences also encode this same CDR3. This chain connects TRBV28 to TRBJ1-1; D not certain. The CDR3 totals 12 residues. V lost 7 bases to trimming and J lost 2 bases, with 8 bases between them. Germline V lookup: CDR1 MDHEN, CDR2 SYDVKM. In DNA, the CDR3 is TGTGCCAGCAAAAGGGCCAACACTGAAGCTTTCTTT. As protein: CASKRANTEAFF.

The chain couples TRBV5-1 to TRBJ2-3, with 8 nucleotides matching TRBD1. After removal of 1 base from V and 1 base from J, the junction contained 2 bases not matched to a gene. Germline CDR1 reads SGHRS; CDR2 reads YFSETQ. There are 15 residues in the CDR3. The CDR3 loop is CASSLMTGGTDTQYF. CDR3 in DNA: TGCGCCAGCAGCTTGATGACAGGGGGCACAGATACGCAGTATTTT.

The rearrangement joins TRBV4-2 to TRBJ2-2; a possible D gene is TRBD2 (6 bases). The V gene's germline CDR1 is LGHNA and CDR2 YNFKEQ. The length of the CDR3 is 15 residues. Between the trimmed V and J ends, which lost 3 bases and 1 base, there was a span of 9 bases. The DNA of the CDR3 is TGTGCCAGCAGCCAGTCCGGGAGGAACACCGGGGAGCTGTTTTTT. Protein: CASSQSGRNTGELFF.

The chain employs TRBV9 and TRBJ2-5; possible D gene TRBD1, 6 bases. Trimming cost V 2 bases and J 1 base, with 15 bases left between them. The length of the CDR3 is 16 residues. Germline V lookup: CDR1 SGDLS, CDR2 YYNGEE. The CDR3 bases are TGTGCCAGCAGCGTTGAGGACAGCAGACTCCAAGAGACCCAGTACTTC. Translating gives CASSVEDSRLQETQYF.

The chain recombines TRBV6-1 with TRBJ1-4; possible D gene TRBD1, 5 bases. The CDR3 is made up of 16 amino acids. V lost 0 bases and J lost 7, with 15 bases in between. Germline V CDR1 and CDR2: MNHNS, SASEGT. CDR3 region: CASSEAEGMYSEKLFF. As DNA, the CDR3 is TGTGCCAGCAGTGAAGCAGAGGGGATGTACAGTGAAAAACTGTTTTTT.

The chain recombines TRBV5-5 with TRBJ2-5; TRBD1 matches 10 bases. V shed 1 base and J 3 bases; nucleotides not matched to a gene: 3. The V gene's germline CDR1 is SGHKS and CDR2 YYEKEE (reference sequence). The CDR3 runs 15 residues. The CDR3 sequence is CASSLLTGGKETQYF. The CDR3 DNA sequence: TGTGCCAGCAGCTTGTTGACAGGGGGCAAAGAGACCCAGTACTTC.

The CDR3, as DNA: TGTGCCACCATGCTAGCGGGGGGTAGCGAGCTGTTTTTT. Its translation: CATMLAGGSELFF. The chain is built from TRBV19 and TRBJ2-2; 11 nucleotides align to TRBD2. CDR1 is LNHDA and CDR2 is SQIVND in the germline V gene (reference sequence). The CDR3 runs 13 residues. With V trimmed by 10 bases and J by 11 bases, 9 bases remained unmatched.

This chain uses TRBV6-1 with TRBJ2-2; maybe TRBD1 (6 bases). Germline CDR1 reads MNHNS; CDR2 reads SASEGT. V lost 2 bases and J lost 6, with 13 bases in between. This CDR3 has 15 residues. The CDR3 loop reads CASSERLGAPGELFF. The CDR3 DNA is TGTGCCAGCAGTGAAAGGTTGGGGGCCCCCGGGGAGCTGTTTTTT.

The gene calls are TRBV21-1 and TRBJ1-5. TRBV21-1 is marked as a pseudogene. The CDR3 runs 16 residues. The CDR3 nucleotides read TGTGCCAGCAGCCGGGTGACCCGGGTATCAAATCAGCCCCAGCATTTT. This sequence encodes CASSRVTRVSNQPQHF.

J is TRBJ1-6 and V is TRBV9; D gene unclear. V gave up 0 bases and J gave up 6 bases, with 4 bases separating them. Germline assignment: CDR1 SGDLS and CDR2 YYNGEE. This CDR3 has 13 residues. CDR3 in DNA: TGTGCCAGCAGCGTAGATTTTAATTCACCCCTCCACTTT. It is translated as CASSVDFNSPLHF.

The V and J genes are TRBV6-6 and TRBJ2-7; 11 bases match TRBD1. Germline V CDR1 and CDR2: MNHNY, SVGAGI (reference sequence). V lost 6 bases and J lost 6; bases outside the gene matches: 4. The CDR3 loop spans 13 amino acids. CDR3 coding DNA: TGTGCCAGCAGACGGACAGGGGGCTCCGAGCAGTACGTC. The encoded protein is CASRRTGGSEQYV.